This paragraph covers one T cell receptor (beta chain) sequence. Germline assignment: CDR1 MNHEY and CDR2 SMNVEV (reference sequence). V lost 3 bases and J lost 6, with 20 bases in between. The CDR3 has 17 residues. Each of the donors was a healthy adult who was HIV-negative and had not had a recent acute infection or vaccination. All donors were Caucasian adults living in Nashville, Tennessee. Deep-level running was used for the assay. Data came from immunoSEQ multiplex PCR; TCRdb stores just in-frame clones and leaves some out. The repertoire includes 2,500,000 or so clones, 80% to 95% of them detected once, and approximately 0.36% sits in the top ten. The sample is drawn from a study of shared clonotypes between healthy human individuals.

This sequence joins TRBV27 and TRBJ2-2; a weak D match, TRBD1 (5 bases). Sequencing used naive CD4+ T cells from PBMCs. The subset is: CD45RA+ positively selected. The source is a man between 18 and 35 years old in good health. Some clones in this sample may be carry-over from other donors' samples. The CDR3 nucleotides read TGTGCCAGCAGTTTTGGAAGGGGCCCACGAGACTCCGGGGAGCTGTTTTTT. This encodes CASSFGRGPRDSGELFF.